This TCR beta chain stems from a study of T cell changes during pregnancy in multiple sclerosis (dated by TCRdb to between 2017 and 2020). General notes on the study: Changes in the T cell repertoire over the course of pregnancy were examined in this study in women with multiple sclerosis.

V sheds 1 base and J sheds 6 bases, leaving 14 bases between their ends. The CDR3 runs 14 amino acids, cysteine and phenylalanine included. Just the 42-base CDR3 DNA is kept, in frame starting at base 1. The CDR1 and CDR2 encoded by the germline V gene are SGHRS and YFSETQ. Library prep was done by the immunoSEQ multiplex PCR assay. TCRdb mirrors the immuneACCESS table, restricted to in-frame sequences. Some clones are absent from its copies; in checked studies, under half trace to an unresolved V gene, and the reason for the others is unknown. Counted in this sample were 43,000 or so clones; approximately 91% of them appeared once. The biggest ten clones account for approximately 1.4% of the sample. Regarding this clone: Its antigen remains unidentified. No base-level quality is on record; no much larger clone is a single base apart.

This TCR was recovered from a female donor with multiple sclerosis, enrolled in a pregnancy study. The chain links TRBV5-1 with TRBJ2-7, with the D gene not confidently named. Sequencing input: PBMCs (not recorded whether the cells were cultured). The DNA sequence is TGCGCCAGCAGCTTGTCCTGGGCTCTCTCCGAGCAGTACTTC. Its protein is CASSLSWALSEQYF.